The present T cell receptor (beta chain) was sequenced within a study of CD8 T cells in Susac syndrome. Random hexamers were used to reverse transcribe an amount of roughly 0.5 to 1 ug RNA. TCRdb re-derived calls from the immunoSEQ multiplex PCR reads in MiXCR, one entry per CDR3 protein. The sample contains about 290,000 distinct CDR3 sequences, approximately 85% of which appear only once. Input material: CD8+ T cells from PBMCs. The TCR originated in a human donor with multiple sclerosis.

The CDR3 reads CASSPGTGVSYNEQFF. The CDR3 DNA follows: TGTGCCAGCAGCCCCGGAACAGGGGTCTCTTACAATGAGCAGTTCTTC. The rearrangement uses TRBV11-2 and TRBJ2-1; 7 positions agree with TRBD1. J gave up 4 bases and V 5 bases, and 11 bases lay outside the gene matches. The CDR3 runs 16 residues. Germline loops: CDR1 SGHAT, CDR2 FQNNGV.